Below, one T cell receptor beta chain is given with its context. Authors' processing steps: Amplification of reference gene primers provided the estimated nucleated cell counts. Generated by immunoSEQ multiplex PCR, the TCRdb table keeps only in-frame clones and is missing some. That table is the source of V, J and clone size, and D and trimming were worked out from the DNA. The sample records roughly 220,000 clones, roughly four fifths being singletons. This sample stems from a study of blood T cell repertoires in COVID-19. Background on the study: Sources were T cells, B-cell-depleted T cells, or PBMCs; the material itself was cDNA or gDNA.

Germline lookup yields CDR1 KGHDR and CDR2 SFDVKD. This CDR3 is built from 13 residues. Trimming removed 7 bases from V and 5 bases from J, with 13 bases in between. Seattle participants joined during active infection and were tracked over time. V is TRBV24-1 and J is TRBJ2-5, with D maybe TRBD2 (6 bases). This TCR was sampled from a woman of 80 years or more with COVID-19, enrolled during active disease. The sequenced sample consisted of peripheral blood. The CDR3 bases are TGTGCCACCAGCCGGGGCAGCGGGGAGACCCAGTACTTC. It codes for CATSRGSGETQYF.